This record looks at one T cell receptor beta chain sequence and its context. The specificity of this receptor is unknown. There are no base qualities to consult, and no much larger clone falls within one base. CDR3 length: 13 amino acids, cysteine to phenylalanine. The only DNA kept is the CDR3, 39 bases in frame from the first base. Looking up the germline V gene (reference sequence) yields CDR1 MNHEY and CDR2 SMNVEV. V was cut back by 6 bases and J by 9 bases, leaving a gap of 14 bases between them. The library was produced with the immunoSEQ multiplex PCR assay. TCRdb limited this immuneACCESS table to in-frame rearrangements with V and J called. A share of clones is missing; checked studies link under half to unresolved V genes, and the rest is unexplained. Within this sample are roughly 410,000 clones, with about 95% of them counted one time only. Of the sample, approximately 0.02% falls within the top ten clones.

This record comes from a study of shared T cell receptors in the human thymus (dated by TCRdb to the early 2020s). Regarding the complete study: The study examined how self-reactive, shared T-cell receptor alpha chains are generated in the human thymus.

The chain joins TRBV27 to TRBJ2-2, with the identity of the D gene unclear. Specimen: thymocytes. The sequence came from a human donor. CDR3 sequence: CASSLHRSWELFF. The sequence in DNA is TGTGCCAGCAGCTTACATAGGTCTTGGGAGCTGTTTTTT.